The clone carrying this T cell receptor beta chain was recorded once. Its antigen is undetermined. Measured with immunoSEQ multiplex PCR; TCRdb has only the in-frame clones, and not every one. The sample has 65,000 or so clones, about four fifths seen once; the top ten hold roughly 4.8%. This CDR3 is built from 15 residues. V shed 3 bases, J shed 5 bases, and the junction held 8 bases outside the gene matches. CDR1 and CDR2 from the germline V gene are LGHNA and YSLEER. These data are taken from a study of T cells in localized non-small cell lung cancer. Overall study findings and caveats: Exceeding tumor, uninvolved adjacent lung had the highest T cell clonality.

The clonotype was recovered from a man aged 40 to 69 with stage II lung adenocarcinoma. The material was PBMCs, obtained before any cancer treatment. The chain links TRBV4-3 to TRBJ2-5, with TRBD1 matching over 8 bases. The chain's CDR3 is CASSQLWDRPETQYF. For the CDR3, the DNA is TGCGCCAGCAGCCAGCTTTGGGACAGGCCGGAGACCCAGTACTTC.